This T cell receptor beta chain is from a study of blood T cell repertoires in COVID-19. Assay used: immunoSEQ multiplex PCR; TCRdb lists only in-frame clones, some missing. The sample shows 120,000 or so clones, over 65% of them seen only once. This CDR3 has 16 residues. The germline V gene has CDR1 LGHDT and CDR2 YNNKEL (reference sequence). Deletions cut 0 bases from V and 8 bases from J, with 16 bases between. The sequence was obtained from a man in his 70s with acute or convalescent COVID-19. V is TRBV3-1 (or the pseudogene TRBV3-2) and J is TRBJ1-4; the D gene is possibly TRBD1 (6 bases). The sequenced sample was peripheral blood. The CDR3 sequence: CASSQDVAGAREKLFF. The CDR3 coding sequence is TGTGCCAGCAGCCAAGATGTCGCAGGGGCAAGAGAAAAACTGTTTTTT.